This TCR beta chain derives from a study of neoadjuvant anti-PD-1 for oral cavity cancer. Study information: Non-progressing patients received a fourth nivolumab dose near day 43, then surgery on days 50-56.

Germline V gene data show CDR1 as SGHVS and CDR2 as FQNEAQ. CDR3 size: 13 residues. The V end lost 5 bases, the J end lost 4 bases, and 8 bases lay between the germline ends. Regarding time point: after neoadjuvant nivolumab, at surgical resection. Repertoires were generated with immunoSEQ multiplex PCR, while TCRdb's copy carries only in-frame clones and drops some. The sample holds 13,000 or so clones; 71% are singletons and the top ten take about 2.4%. This rearrangement joins TRBV7-8 to TRBJ1-4; D is unresolved. This TCR was sampled from a person between 40 and 85 years old with oral cavity squamous cell carcinoma. This material consisted of PBMCs, taken after nivolumab (anti-PD-1) treatment. CDR3 protein: CASSLSHNEKLFF. The CDR3 DNA sequence: TGTGCCAGCAGCCTAAGTCATAATGAAAAACTGTTTTTT.